This TCR beta chain was identified in a study of CD8+ T cells in alopecia areata. Findings and caveats of the study: Although TCR sharing was seen in mice, sharing across patients was less clear, possibly for HLA-related reasons. Under tofacitinib, fewer expanded CD8+ clones appeared among the top 100 scalp clones.

In each case, RNA was isolated and then reverse transcribed into cDNA as the sequencing template. TCRdb's copy holds only in-frame clones and misses some; the assay was immunoSEQ multiplex PCR. The repertoire consists of around 120,000 clones, with about 50% occurring once and the leading ten covering 0.46%. This sample's treatment: oral pan-JAK inhibitor, 5-10 mg twice daily. Per the germline V gene, CDR1 is SQVTM and CDR2 is ANQGSEA. There are 12 residues in the CDR3. V lost 6 bases to trimming and J lost 4 bases, with 9 bases between them. On this clone: The antigen is unknown.

The chain has TRBV29-1 and TRBJ2-2; D remains unclear. This receptor was taken from a human donor with alopecia areata. Sequences were derived from CD4+ T cells sorted from blood, sampled at week 4, from a patient treated with tofacitinib. The CDR3 region has the DNA TGCAGCGTGTCAGGACGCACCGGGGAGCTGTTTTTT. Amino acids: CSVSGRTGELFF.